Sequencing of this TCR beta chain was carried out in a study of blood T cell repertoires in COVID-19. Across the study: Acute and convalescent COVID-19 samples came from the United States, Italy and Spain. In each case, the material was cDNA or gDNA derived from T cells, B-cell-depleted T cells, or PBMCs.

J was trimmed by 2 bases and V by 5 bases; bases with no gene match: 8. CDR1 and CDR2 (germline): KGHSH, LQKENI. The CDR3 contains 15 residues. Per the original data handling: Amplification of reference gene primers was used by the study to estimate nucleated cell counts. TCRdb keeps only in-frame clones here, not all; method: immunoSEQ multiplex PCR. That table supplies the V and J calls and clone size; D and trimming were determined from the DNA. The table lists some 150,000 clones, 89% of them singletons. The specimen was peripheral blood. The rearrangement links TRBV18 to TRBJ2-5; TRBD1 agrees at 7 bases. This TCR was sampled from a human donor in a cohort sampled during active COVID-19. The CDR3: CASSAYRGGQETQYF. CDR3 DNA: TGTGCCAGCTCAGCCTACAGGGGTGGGCAAGAGACCCAGTACTTC.